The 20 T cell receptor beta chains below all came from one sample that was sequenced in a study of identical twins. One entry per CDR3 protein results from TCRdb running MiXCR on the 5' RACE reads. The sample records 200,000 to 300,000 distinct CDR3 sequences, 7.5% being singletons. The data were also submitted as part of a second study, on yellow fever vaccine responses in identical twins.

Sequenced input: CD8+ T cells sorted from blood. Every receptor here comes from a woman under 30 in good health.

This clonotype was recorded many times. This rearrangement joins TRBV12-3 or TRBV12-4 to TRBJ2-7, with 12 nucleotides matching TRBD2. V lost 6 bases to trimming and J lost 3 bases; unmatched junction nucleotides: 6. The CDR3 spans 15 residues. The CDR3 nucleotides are TGTGCCAGCAGGGGACTAGCGGGCCCAGTCTACGAGCAGTACTTC. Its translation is CASRGLAGPVYEQYF.

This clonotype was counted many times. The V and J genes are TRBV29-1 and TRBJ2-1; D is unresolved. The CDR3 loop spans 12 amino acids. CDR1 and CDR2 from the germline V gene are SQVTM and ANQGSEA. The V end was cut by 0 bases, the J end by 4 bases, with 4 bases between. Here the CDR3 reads CSVEERYNEQFF. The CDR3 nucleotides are TGCAGCGTTGAAGAGAGATACAATGAGCAGTTCTTC.

The CDR3 DNA reads as TGCGCCAGCAGCCAAGCGGTGGTAACTAGCGGGAGAGTGGGGGGGCAGTATTTT. Protein product: CASSQAVVTSGRVGGQYF. The chain employs TRBV4-1 and TRBJ2-3; 11 bases are a match to TRBD2. The CDR3 consists of 18 residues. V lost 1 base and J lost 11; bases outside the gene matches: 17. Germline CDR1 MGHRA, CDR2 YSYEKL.

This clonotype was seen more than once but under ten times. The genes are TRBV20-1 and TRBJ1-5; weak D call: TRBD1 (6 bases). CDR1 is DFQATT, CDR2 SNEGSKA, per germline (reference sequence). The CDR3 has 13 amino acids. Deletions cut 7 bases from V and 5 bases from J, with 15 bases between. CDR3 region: CSGSGQPHQPQHF. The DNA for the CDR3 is TGCAGTGGAAGCGGACAGCCCCATCAGCCCCAGCATTTT.

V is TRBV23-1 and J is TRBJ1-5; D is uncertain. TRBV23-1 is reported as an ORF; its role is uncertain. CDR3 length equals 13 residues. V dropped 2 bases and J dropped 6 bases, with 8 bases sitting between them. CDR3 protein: CASSQQLGQPQHF. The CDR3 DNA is TGCGCCAGCAGTCAACAGCTTGGTCAGCCCCAGCATTTT.

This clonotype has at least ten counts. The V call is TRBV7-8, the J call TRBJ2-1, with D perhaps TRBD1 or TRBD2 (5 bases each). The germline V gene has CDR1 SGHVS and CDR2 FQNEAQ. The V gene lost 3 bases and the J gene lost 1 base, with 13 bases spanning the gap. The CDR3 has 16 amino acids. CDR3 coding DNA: TGTGCCAGCAGCTTCAGCCCCGGGACGTCCTACAATGAGCAGTTCTTC. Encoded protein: CASSFSPGTSYNEQFF.

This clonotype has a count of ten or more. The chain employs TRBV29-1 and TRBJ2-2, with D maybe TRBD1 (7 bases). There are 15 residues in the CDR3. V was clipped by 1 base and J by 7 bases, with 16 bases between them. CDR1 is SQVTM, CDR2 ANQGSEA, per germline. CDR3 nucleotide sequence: TGCAGCGTTGAAGCTAGCAGGGGGGATCACGGGGAGCTGTTTTTT. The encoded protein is CSVEASRGDHGELFF.

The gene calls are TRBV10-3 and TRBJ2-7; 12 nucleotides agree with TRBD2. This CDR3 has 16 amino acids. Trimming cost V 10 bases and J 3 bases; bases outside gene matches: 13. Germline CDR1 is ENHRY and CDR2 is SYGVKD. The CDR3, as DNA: TGTGCCACCACTAGCGGGAGGTCCACGACGAACTACGAGCAGTACTTC. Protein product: CATTSGRSTTNYEQYF.

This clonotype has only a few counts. This chain's CDR3 is CASSLVGGLAGGGYEQYF. CDR3 coding DNA: TGTGCCAGCAGCTTAGTAGGGGGACTAGCGGGAGGAGGCTACGAGCAGTACTTC. The V gene is TRBV11-1, the J gene TRBJ2-7; TRBD2 agrees at 15 bases. The ends lost 1 base at V and 3 bases at J; junction bases unmatched: 7. The CDR3 spans 18 residues. Germline V gene lookup returns CDR1 SGHAT and CDR2 FQDESV (reference sequence).

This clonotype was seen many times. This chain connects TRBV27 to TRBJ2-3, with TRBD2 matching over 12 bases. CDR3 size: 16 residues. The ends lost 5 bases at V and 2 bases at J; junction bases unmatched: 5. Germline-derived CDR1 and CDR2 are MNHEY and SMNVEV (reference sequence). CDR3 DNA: TGTGCCAGCAGTCTCCGGACTAGCGGGGCCACAGATACGCAGTATTTT. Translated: CASSLRTSGATDTQYF.

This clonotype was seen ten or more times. The CDR3 here is CASSLDARQDTEAFF. The CDR3 DNA is TGTGCCAGCAGCTTAGATGCTCGACAGGACACTGAAGCTTTCTTT. The rearrangement joins TRBV7-9 to TRBJ1-1, with D possibly being TRBD1 (6 bases). This CDR3 has 15 residues. Trimming shortened V by 1 base and J by 3 bases, and 12 bases separated the two germline ends. Per the germline V gene, CDR1 is SEHNR and CDR2 is FQNEAQ (reference sequence).

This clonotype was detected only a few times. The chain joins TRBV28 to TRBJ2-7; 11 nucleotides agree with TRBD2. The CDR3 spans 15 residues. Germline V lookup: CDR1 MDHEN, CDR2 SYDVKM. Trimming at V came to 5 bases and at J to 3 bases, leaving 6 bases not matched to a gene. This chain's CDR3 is CASSPRTSGHYEQYF. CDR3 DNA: TGTGCCAGCAGTCCACGGACTAGCGGGCACTACGAGCAGTACTTC. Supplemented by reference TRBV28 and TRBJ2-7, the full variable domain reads DVKVTQSSRYLVKRTGEKVFLECVQDMDHENMFWYRQDPGLGLRLIYFSYDVKMKEKGDIPEGYSVSREKKERFSLILESASTNQTSMYLCASSPRTSGHYEQYFGPGTRLTVT.

The CDR3 DNA reads as TGTGCCAGCAGCTTAGGTCCAGCCAACTATGGCTACACCTTC. Protein: CASSLGPANYGYTF. The V call is TRBV11-2, the J call TRBJ1-2; D is ambiguous. The CDR3 extends over 14 amino acids. Germline V gene data show CDR1 as SGHAT and CDR2 as FQNNGV. Trimming pared 1 base from V and 2 bases from J, leaving 8 bases between.

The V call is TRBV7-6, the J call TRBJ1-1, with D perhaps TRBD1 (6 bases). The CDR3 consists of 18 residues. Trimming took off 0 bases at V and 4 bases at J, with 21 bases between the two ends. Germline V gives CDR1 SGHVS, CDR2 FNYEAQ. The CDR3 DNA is TGTGCCAGCAGCTTAGCGATTTCCGGGACCAGGGGAAGCACTGAAGCTTTCTTT. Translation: CASSLAISGTRGSTEAFF.

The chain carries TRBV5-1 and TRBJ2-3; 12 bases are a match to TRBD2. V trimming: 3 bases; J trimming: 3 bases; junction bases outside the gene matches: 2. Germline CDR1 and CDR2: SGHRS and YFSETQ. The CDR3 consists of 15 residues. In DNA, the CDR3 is TGCGCCAGCAGCTGGGGGACTAGCGGGACAGATACGCAGTATTTT. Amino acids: CASSWGTSGTDTQYF.

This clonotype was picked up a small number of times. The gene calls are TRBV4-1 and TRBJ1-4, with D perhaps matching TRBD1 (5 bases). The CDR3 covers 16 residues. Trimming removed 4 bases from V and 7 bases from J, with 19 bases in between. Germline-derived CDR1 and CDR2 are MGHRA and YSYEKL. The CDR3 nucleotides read TGCGCCAGCAGCCCGGTGGATGGGACCTTGGGTGAAAAACTGTTTTTT. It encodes CASSPVDGTLGEKLFF.

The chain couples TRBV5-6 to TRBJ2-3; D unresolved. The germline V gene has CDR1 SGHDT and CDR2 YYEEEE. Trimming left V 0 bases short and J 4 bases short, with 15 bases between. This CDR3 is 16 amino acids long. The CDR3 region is CASSLVPSTDPDTQYF. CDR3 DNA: TGTGCCAGCAGCTTGGTCCCTTCAACGGACCCAGATACGCAGTATTTT. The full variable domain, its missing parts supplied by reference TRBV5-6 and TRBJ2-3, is DAGVTQSPTHLIKTRGQQVTLRCSPKSGHDTVSWYQQALGQGPQFIFQYYEEEERQRGNFPDRFSGHQFPNYSSELNVNALLLGDSALYLCASSLVPSTDPDTQYFGPGTRLTVL.

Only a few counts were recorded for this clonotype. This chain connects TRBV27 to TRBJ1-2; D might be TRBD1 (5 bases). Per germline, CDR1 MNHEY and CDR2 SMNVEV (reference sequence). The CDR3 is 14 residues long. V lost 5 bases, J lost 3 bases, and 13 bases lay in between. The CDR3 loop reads CASSKQAPYYGYTF. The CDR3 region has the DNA TGTGCCAGCAGTAAACAGGCCCCCTACTATGGCTACACCTTC.

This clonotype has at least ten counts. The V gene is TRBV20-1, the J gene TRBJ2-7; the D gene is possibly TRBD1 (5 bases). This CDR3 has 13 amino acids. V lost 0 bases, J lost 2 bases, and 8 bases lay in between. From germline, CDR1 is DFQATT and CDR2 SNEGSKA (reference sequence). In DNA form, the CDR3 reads TGCAGTGCTAGAGAAAGGGGCACCTACGAGCAGTACTTC. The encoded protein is CSARERGTYEQYF.

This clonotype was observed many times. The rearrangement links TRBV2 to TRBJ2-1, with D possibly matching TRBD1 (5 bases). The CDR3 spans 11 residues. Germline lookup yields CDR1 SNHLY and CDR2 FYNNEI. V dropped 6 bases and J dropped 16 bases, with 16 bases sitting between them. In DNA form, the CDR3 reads TGTGCCAGCAGGACGACAGTGGGCGATTTCTTC. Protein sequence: CASRTTVGDFF.